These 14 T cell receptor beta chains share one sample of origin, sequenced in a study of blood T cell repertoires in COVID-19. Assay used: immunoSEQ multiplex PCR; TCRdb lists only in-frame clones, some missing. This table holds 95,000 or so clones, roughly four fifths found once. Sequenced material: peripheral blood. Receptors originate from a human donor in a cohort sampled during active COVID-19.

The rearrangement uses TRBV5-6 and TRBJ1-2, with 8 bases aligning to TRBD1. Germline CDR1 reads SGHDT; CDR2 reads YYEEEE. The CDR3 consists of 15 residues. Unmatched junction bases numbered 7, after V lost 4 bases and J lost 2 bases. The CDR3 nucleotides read TGTGCCAGCAGCGTCGACAGGGGAATCAACTATGGCTACACCTTC. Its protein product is CASSVDRGINYGYTF.

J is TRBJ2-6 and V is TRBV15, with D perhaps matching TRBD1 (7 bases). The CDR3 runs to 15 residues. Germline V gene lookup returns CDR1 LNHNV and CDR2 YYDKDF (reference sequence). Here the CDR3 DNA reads TGTGCTATCGAGCAGGGGGGTACTGGGGCCAACGTCCTGACTTTC. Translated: CAIEQGGTGANVLTF.

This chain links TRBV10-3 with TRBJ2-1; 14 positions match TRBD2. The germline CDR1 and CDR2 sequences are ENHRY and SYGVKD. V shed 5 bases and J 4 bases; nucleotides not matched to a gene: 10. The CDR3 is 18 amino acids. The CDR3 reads CAISPGLAGAELYNEQFF. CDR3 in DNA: TGTGCCATCAGTCCGGGACTAGCGGGGGCTGAGCTATACAATGAGCAGTTCTTC.

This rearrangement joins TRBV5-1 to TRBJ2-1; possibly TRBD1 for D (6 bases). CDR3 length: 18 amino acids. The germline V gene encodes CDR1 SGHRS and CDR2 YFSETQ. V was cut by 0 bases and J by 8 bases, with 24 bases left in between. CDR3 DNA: TGCGCCAGCAGCTTGGGAGGGGGAACGGCTCCTTTTTTCGATGAGCAGTTCTTC. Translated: CASSLGGGTAPFFDEQFF.

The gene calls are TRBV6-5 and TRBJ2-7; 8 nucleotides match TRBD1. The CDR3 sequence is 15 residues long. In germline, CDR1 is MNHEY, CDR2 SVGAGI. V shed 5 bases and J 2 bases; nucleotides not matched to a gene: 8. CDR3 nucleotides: TGTGCCAGCAGTCGGACAGGGAGGTTTCCCTACGAGCAGTACTTC. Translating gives CASSRTGRFPYEQYF.

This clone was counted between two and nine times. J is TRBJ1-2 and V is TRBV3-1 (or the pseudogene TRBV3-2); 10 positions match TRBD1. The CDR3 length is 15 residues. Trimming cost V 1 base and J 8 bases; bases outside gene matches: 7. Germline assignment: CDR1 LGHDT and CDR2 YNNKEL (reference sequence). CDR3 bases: TGTGCCAGCAGCCAAGGGTGGGGACAGGGGCGCGGCTACACCTTC. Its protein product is CASSQGWGQGRGYTF.

The CDR3 DNA sequence: TGTGCCAGCAGTGCGCTAGCGGGAGCTAGGAATGAGCAGTTCTTC. Translating it yields CASSALAGARNEQFF. This chain joins TRBV27 and TRBJ2-1; the match to TRBD2 covers 10 bases. The V segment lost 5 bases and the J segment 7 bases; nucleotides outside the gene matches: 8. The CDR3 is 15 amino acids. Germline V gene sequence: CDR1 MNHEY, CDR2 SMNVEV (reference sequence).

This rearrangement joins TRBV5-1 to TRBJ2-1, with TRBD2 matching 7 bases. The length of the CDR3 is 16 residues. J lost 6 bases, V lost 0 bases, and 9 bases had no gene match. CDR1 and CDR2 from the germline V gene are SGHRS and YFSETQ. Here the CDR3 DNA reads TGCGCCAGCAGCTTGGATGCGGGGGTCGGAGGCAATGAGCAGTTCTTC. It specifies CASSLDAGVGGNEQFF.

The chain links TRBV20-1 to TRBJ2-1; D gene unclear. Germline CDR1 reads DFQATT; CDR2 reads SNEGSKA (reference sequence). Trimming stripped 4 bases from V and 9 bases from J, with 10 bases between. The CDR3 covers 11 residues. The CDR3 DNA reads TGCAGTGCTACCCTTGGCGGTGAGCAGTTCTTC. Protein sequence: CSATLGGEQFF.

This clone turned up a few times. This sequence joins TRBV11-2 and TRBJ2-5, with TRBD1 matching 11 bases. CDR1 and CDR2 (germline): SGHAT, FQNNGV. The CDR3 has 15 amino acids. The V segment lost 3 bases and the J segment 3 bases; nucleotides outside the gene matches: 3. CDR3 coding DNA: TGTGCCAGCAGCTTCCGGACAGGGGGCGAAGAGACCCAGTACTTC. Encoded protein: CASSFRTGGEETQYF.

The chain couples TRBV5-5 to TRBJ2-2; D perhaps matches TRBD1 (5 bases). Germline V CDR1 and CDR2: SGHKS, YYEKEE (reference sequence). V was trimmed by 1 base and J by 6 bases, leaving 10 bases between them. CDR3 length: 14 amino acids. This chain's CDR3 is CASSLPDSAGELFF. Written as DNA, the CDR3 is TGTGCCAGCAGCTTGCCCGACAGTGCCGGGGAGCTGTTTTTT.

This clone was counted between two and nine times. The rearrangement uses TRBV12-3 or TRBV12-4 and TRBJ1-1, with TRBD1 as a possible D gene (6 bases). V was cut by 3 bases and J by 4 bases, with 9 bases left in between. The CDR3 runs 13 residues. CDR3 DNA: TGTGCCAGCAGTTTCGGGGGGCTCACTGAAGCTTTCTTT. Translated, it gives CASSFGGLTEAFF.

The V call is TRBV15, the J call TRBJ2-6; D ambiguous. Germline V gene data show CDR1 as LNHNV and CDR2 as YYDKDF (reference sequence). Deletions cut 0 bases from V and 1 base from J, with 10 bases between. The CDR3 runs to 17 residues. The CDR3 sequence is CATSRESLMSGANVLTF. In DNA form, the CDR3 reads TGTGCCACCAGCAGAGAGAGCCTTATGTCTGGGGCCAACGTCCTGACTTTC.

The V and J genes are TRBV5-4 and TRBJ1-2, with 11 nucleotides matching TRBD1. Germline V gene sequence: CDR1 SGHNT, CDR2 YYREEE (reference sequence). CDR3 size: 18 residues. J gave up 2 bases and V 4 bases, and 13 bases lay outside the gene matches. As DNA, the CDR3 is TGTGCCAGCAGCCGAGGGGACAGGGGGGCAGTCGCAAACTATGGCTACACCTTC. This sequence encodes CASSRGDRGAVANYGYTF.